This T cell receptor beta chain comes out of a study of T cell responses to AZD1222 COVID-19 vaccine. About this clone: Its antigen is still unknown.

Generated by immunoSEQ multiplex PCR, the TCRdb table keeps only in-frame clones and is missing some. The table shows fewer than 85,000 clones, with over 75% occurring only once. Trimming took 3 bases from V and 4 from J, leaving 9 bases between them. Germline CDR1 reads SGHAT; CDR2 reads FQNNGV. This CDR3 comprises 13 residues. Notes on the study in general: Baseline testing showed seropositivity in only a handful of AZD1222 recipients. Nearly half of spike-specific TCRs reportedly go after variant regions that carry no mutations.

Sequencing used peripheral blood, obtained on day 0 of AZD1222 vaccination. The chain is built from TRBV11-2 and TRBJ1-2; no clear D gene. The sequence came from an adult in good health. CDR3 amino acids: CASSLSPFYGYTF. The CDR3 DNA follows: TGTGCCAGCAGCTTGTCCCCCTTCTATGGCTACACCTTC. Full variable domain (rest looked up from reference TRBV11-2 and TRBJ1-2): EAGVAQSPRYKIIEKRQSVAFWCNPISGHATLYWYQQILGQGPKLLIQFQNNGVVDDSQLPKDRFSAERLKGVDSTLKIQPAKLEDSAVYLCASSLSPFYGYTFGSGTRLTVV.